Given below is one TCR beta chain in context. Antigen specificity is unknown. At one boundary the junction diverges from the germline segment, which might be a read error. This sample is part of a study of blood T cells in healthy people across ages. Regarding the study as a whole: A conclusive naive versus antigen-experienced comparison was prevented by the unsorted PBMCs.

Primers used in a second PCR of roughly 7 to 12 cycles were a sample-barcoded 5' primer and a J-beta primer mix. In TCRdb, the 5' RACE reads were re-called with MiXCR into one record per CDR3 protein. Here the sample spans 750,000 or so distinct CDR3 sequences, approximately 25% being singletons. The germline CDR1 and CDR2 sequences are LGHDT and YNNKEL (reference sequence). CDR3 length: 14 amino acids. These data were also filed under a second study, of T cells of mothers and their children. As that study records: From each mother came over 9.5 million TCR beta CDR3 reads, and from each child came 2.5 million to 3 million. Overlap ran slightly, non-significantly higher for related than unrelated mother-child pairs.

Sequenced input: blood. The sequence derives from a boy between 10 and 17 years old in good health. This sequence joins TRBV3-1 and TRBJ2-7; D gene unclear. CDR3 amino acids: CASSQERSPHEQHF. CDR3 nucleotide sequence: TGTGCCAGCAGCCAAGAACGCAGTCCCCACGAGCAGCACTTC.